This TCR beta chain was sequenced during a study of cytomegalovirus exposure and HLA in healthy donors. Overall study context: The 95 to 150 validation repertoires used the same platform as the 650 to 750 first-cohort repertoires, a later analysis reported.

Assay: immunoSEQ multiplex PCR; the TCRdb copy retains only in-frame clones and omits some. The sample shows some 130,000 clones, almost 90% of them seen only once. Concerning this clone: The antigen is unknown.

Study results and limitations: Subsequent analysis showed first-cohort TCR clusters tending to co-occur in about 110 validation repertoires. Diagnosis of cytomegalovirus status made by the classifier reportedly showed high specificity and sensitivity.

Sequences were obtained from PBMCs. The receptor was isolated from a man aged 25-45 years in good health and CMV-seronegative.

The CDR3 region is CASSTPSGTGEGYTF. The DNA for the CDR3 is TGTGCCAGTAGTACTCCCTCCGGGACAGGGGAAGGCTACACCTTC. This chain connects TRBV19 to TRBJ1-2; 10 positions agree with TRBD1. Germline CDR1 LNHDA, CDR2 SQIVND (reference sequence). V shed 4 bases, J shed 8 bases, and the junction held 10 bases outside the gene matches. The CDR3 totals 15 residues.